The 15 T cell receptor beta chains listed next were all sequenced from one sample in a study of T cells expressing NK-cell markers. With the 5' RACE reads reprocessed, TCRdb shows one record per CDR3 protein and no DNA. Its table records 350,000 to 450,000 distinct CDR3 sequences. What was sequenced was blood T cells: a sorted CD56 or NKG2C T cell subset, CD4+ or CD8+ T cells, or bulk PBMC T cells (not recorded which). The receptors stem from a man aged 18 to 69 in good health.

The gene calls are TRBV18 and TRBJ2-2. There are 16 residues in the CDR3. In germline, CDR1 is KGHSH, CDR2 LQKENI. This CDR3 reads CASSPFGVRSTGELFF.

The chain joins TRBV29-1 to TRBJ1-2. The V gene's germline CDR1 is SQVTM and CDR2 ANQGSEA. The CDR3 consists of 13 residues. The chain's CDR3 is CSVESSDGLGYTF.

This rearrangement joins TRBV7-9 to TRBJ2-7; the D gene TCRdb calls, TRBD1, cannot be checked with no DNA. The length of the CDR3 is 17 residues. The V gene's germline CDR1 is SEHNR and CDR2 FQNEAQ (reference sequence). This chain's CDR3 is CASSLVAGTGGRYEQYF.

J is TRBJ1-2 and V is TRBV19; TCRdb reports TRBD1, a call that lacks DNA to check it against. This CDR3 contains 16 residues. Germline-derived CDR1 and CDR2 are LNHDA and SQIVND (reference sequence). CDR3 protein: CASRFKKGQGQTGYTF.

CDR3 sequence: CASSIDPTGPTQPQHF. The J gene is TRBJ1-5, the V gene TRBV19; no DNA is available, so the TRBD1 call from TCRdb remains unchecked. CDR1 and CDR2 from the germline V gene are LNHDA and SQIVND (reference sequence). The CDR3 contains 16 residues.

The CDR3 region is CSATDSSYNEQFF. The genes are TRBV20-1 and TRBJ2-1. Germline lookup yields CDR1 DFQATT and CDR2 SNEGSKA (reference sequence). CDR3 length: 13 amino acids.

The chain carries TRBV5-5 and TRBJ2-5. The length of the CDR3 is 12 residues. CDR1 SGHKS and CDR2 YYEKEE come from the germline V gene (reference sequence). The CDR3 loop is CASSLITETQYF.

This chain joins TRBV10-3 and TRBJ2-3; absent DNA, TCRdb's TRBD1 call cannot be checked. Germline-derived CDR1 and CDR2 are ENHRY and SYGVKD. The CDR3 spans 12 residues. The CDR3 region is CAIQNTQGGQYF.

This chain's CDR3 is CSVAKTSGGLEETQYF. This chain connects TRBV29-1 to TRBJ2-5; TCRdb's D gene call, TRBD2, goes unchecked for lack of DNA. CDR1 SQVTM and CDR2 ANQGSEA come from the germline V gene. The CDR3 is 16 amino acids.

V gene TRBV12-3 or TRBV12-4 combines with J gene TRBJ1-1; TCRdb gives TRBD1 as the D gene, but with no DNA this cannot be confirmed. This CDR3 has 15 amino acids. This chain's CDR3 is CASRHRVNMNTEAFF.

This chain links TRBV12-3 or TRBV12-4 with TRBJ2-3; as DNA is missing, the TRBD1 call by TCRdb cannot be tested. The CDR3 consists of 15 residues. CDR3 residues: CASSLARVLTDTQYF.

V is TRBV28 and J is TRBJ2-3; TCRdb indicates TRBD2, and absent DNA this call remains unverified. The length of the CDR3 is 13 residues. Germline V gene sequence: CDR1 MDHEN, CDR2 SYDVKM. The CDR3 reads CASSAYGKDTQYF.

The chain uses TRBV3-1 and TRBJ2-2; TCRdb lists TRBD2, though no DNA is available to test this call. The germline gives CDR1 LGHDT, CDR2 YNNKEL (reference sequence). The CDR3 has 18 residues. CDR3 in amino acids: CASSPLLAGEANTGELFF.

CDR3 region: CSARDLEGRFYEQYF. This chain links TRBV20-1 with TRBJ2-7. Germline V lookup: CDR1 DFQATT, CDR2 SNEGSKA (reference sequence). The CDR3 runs 15 residues.

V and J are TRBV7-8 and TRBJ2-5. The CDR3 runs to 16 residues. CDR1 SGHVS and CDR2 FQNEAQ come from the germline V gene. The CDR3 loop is CASSFGLWPVVETQYF.